The rows below give T cell receptor beta chains drawn from one sample of a study of T cell repertoires in aging, cancer and after chemotherapy. One entry per CDR3 protein results from TCRdb running MiXCR on the multiplex PCR reads. Among thousands of distinct CDR3 sequences listed, less than 45% were seen once. The sequencing sample was made of blood. The source is a human donor in good health. Each CDR3 is given with its conserved first and last residue. The D gene is left open where the match is weak. Clone size appears in some rows only: once, few, many, or a class for an expanded clone.

>TRBV19|once|TRBD2|TRBJ2-7
CASSFTGTRGSYEQYF
TGTGCCAGTAGCTTCACCGGGACTAGAGGGAGCTACGAGCAGTACTTC
>TRBV29-1|few|NA|TRBJ2-7
CSVESQTSGNEQYF
TGCAGCGTTGAATCTCAGACCTCGGGGAACGAGCAGTACTTC
>TRBV6-6|once|NA|TRBJ1-1
CASSPHHTENTEAFF
TGTGCCAGCAGTCCTCATCATACAGAGAACACTGAAGCTTTCTTT
>TRBV15|few|NA|TRBJ2-2
CATSPRAGELFF
TGTGCCACCAGCCCAAGGGCAGGGGAGCTGTTTTTT
>TRBV19|NA|NA|TRBJ2-1
CASRTTGRGEQFF
TGTGCCAGTAGGACTACAGGGAGGGGAGAGCAGTTCTTC
>TRBV12-3/TRBV12-4|few|NA|TRBJ2-7
CASSEDGGAYEQYF
TGTGCCAGCAGTGAGGACGGGGGAGCCTACGAGCAGTACTTC
>TRBV5-6|few|NA|TRBJ1-3
CASSRGQGFYTIYF
TGTGCCAGCAGCCGGGGGCAGGGGTTTTACACCATATATTTT
>TRBV12-3/TRBV12-4|few|NA|TRBJ1-4
CASSLAQGREKLFF
TGTGCCAGCAGTTTAGCCCAGGGCCGCGAAAAACTGTTTTTT
>TRBV19|few|NA|TRBJ2-7
CASSIDMGFSYEQYF
TGTGCCAGTAGTATAGACATGGGTTTCTCCTACGAGCAGTACTTC
>TRBV6-1|few|TRBD2|TRBJ2-3
CASSEGLAGATDTQYF
TGTGCCAGCAGTGAGGGCCTAGCGGGGGCCACAGATACGCAGTATTTT
>TRBV19|NA|TRBD2|TRBJ2-3
CASSPTSGPRVTQYF
TGTGCCAGTAGCCCGACTAGCGGGCCACGGGTTACGCAGTATTTT
>TRBV7-9|few|NA|TRBJ1-4
CASSLDLPIANEKLFF
TGTGCCAGCAGCTTGGACCTACCGATAGCGAATGAAAAACTGTTTTTT
>TRBV6-5|few|TRBD2|TRBJ2-5
CASSYLGLAGGGTQYF
TGTGCCAGCAGTTATTTGGGGTTAGCGGGGGGCGGGACCCAGTACTTC
>TRBV19|NA|NA|TRBJ1-3
CASSWRRGREGDTIYF
TGTGCCAGTAGTTGGCGTCGCGGACGGGAAGGGGACACCATATATTTT
>TRBV18|NA|NA|TRBJ1-4
CASSGRTTNEKLFF
TGTGCCAGCTCGGGCCGAACAACTAATGAAAAACTGTTTTTT
>TRBV5-4|NA|NA|TRBJ1-3
CASSLKGSGNTIYF
TGTGCCAGCAGCTTAAAAGGGTCTGGAAACACCATATATTTT
>TRBV19|medium-sized|NA|TRBJ2-2
CASTTSANTGELFF
TGTGCCAGTACCACCTCCGCGAACACCGGGGAGCTGTTTTTT
>TRBV19|few|TRBD2|TRBJ2-4
CASSPRLAGELKNIQYF
TGTGCCAGTAGTCCAAGACTAGCGGGGGAACTAAAAAACATTCAGTACTTC
>TRBV12-3/TRBV12-4|few|TRBD1|TRBJ2-5
CASRDREQETQYF
TGTGCCAGCAGAGACAGGGAACAAGAGACCCAGTACTTC
>TRBV19|medium-sized|NA|TRBJ2-2
CASSTQGNTGELFF
TGTGCCAGTAGTACCCAGGGGAACACCGGGGAGCTGTTTTTT
>TRBV5-1|few|NA|TRBJ2-5
CASSSQIQETQYF
TGCGCCAGCAGCTCACAGATCCAAGAGACCCAGTACTTC
>TRBV18|NA|NA|TRBJ1-4
CASSPKLNEKLFF
TGTGCCAGCTCACCAAAGCTTAATGAAAAACTGTTTTTT
>TRBV29-1|NA|NA|TRBJ1-2
CSVEMGGIQEGYTF
TGCAGCGTTGAAATGGGCGGGATCCAAGAGGGCTACACCTTC
>TRBV6-1|few|NA|TRBJ2-7
CASRGWGLGSYEQYF
TGTGCCAGCAGGGGGTGGGGCCTGGGATCCTACGAGCAGTACTTC
>TRBV7-2|NA|NA|TRBJ2-5
CASSLALETQYF
TGTGCCAGCAGCTTAGCCTTGGAGACCCAGTACTTC
>TRBV19|medium-sized|TRBD1|TRBJ2-6
CASSPWTGTGANVLTF
TGTGCCAGTAGTCCCTGGACAGGGACTGGGGCCAACGTCCTGACTTTC
>TRBV11-1|NA|TRBD2|TRBJ2-3
CASSLELAGGRDTQYF
TGTGCCAGCAGCTTGGAACTAGCGGGGGGGCGAGATACGCAGTATTTT
>TRBV6-5|NA|NA|TRBJ2-5
CASSSSPSRGETQYF
TGTGCCAGCAGTTCATCCCCTTCCCGGGGAGAGACCCAGTACTTC
>TRBV6-5|NA|NA|TRBJ2-7
CASNRTPYEQYF
TGTGCCAGCAACAGGACCCCCTACGAGCAGTACTTC
>TRBV6-5|NA|NA|TRBJ2-7
CASSYSGSYEQYF
TGTGCCAGCAGTTACTCAGGCTCCTACGAGCAGTACTTC
>TRBV18|few|NA|TRBJ2-5
CASSPPNDRKETQYF
TGTGCCAGCTCACCACCGAATGACAGAAAAGAGACCCAGTACTTC
>TRBV27|NA|NA|TRBJ1-5
CASRDGVRPQHF
TGTGCCAGCAGGGACGGGGTTCGGCCCCAGCATTTT